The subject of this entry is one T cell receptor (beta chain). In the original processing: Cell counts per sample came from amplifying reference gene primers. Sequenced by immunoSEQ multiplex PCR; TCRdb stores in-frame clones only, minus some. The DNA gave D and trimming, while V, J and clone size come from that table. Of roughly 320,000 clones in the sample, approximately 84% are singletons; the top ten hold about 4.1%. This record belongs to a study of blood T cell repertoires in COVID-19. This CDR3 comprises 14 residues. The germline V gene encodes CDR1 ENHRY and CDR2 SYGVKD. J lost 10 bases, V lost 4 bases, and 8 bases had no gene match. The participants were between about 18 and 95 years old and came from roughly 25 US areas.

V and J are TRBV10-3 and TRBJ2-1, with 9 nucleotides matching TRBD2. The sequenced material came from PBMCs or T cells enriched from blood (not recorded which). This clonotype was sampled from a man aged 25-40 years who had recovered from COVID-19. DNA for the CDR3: TGTGCCATCAGTGGTAGCGGGAGAGGCAACGAGCAGTTCTTC. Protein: CAISGSGRGNEQFF.